This TCR beta chain was documented in a study of T-cell reconstitution after alpha-beta-depleted transplantation in children. General observations from the study: The origin of high day-60 TCRbeta diversity in some patients lay in surviving recipient T cells and thymic progenitors. T-cell counts and diversity at one year post-transplant came mainly from newly produced T cells. Reportedly, alpha-beta T cells present about two months post-transplant originated from several hundred expanded clones of graft origin.

On this clonotype itself: Its specificity is not known.

Unique molecular identifiers featured in how the TCRbeta library was prepared. TCRdb re-called the PCR reads through MiXCR, storing one row per CDR3 protein. The table has about 1,000,000 distinct CDR3 sequences, about 30% seen once. The CDR3 covers 14 residues. Trimming took 7 bases from V and 7 from J, leaving 19 bases between them. The material was PBMCs, mostly from graft donor cells, obtained 360 days after TCRalphabeta/CD19-depleted stem cell transplant. The sequence was collected from a boy younger than two who had a stem cell transplant for SCID, so the T cells may come from the graft donor. The chain combines TRBV12-3 or TRBV12-4 with TRBJ1-1; D not certain. The CDR3 here is CASTKKAGLYEAFF. Written as DNA, the CDR3 is TGTGCCAGCACAAAAAAGGCAGGCCTTTATGAAGCTTTCTTT.